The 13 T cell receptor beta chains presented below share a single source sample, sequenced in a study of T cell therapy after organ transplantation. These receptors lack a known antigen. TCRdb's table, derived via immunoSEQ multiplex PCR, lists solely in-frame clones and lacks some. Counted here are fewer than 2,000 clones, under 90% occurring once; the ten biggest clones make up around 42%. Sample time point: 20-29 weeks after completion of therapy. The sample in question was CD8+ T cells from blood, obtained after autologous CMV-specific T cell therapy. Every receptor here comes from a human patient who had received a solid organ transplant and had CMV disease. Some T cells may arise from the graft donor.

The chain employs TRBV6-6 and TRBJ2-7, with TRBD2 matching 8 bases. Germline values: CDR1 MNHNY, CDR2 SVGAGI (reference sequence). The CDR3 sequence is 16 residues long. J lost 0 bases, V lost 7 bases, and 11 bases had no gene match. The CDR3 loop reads CASNGLGGRTSYEQYF. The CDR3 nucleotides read TGTGCCAGCAACGGCCTAGGCGGGAGGACCTCCTACGAGCAGTACTTC.

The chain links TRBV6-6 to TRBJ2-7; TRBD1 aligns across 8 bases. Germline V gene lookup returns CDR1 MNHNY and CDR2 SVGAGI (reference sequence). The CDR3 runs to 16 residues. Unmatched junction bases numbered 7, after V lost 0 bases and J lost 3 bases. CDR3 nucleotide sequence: TGTGCCAGCAGTTACTCGCCAGGGGGCGAGAGCTACGAGCAGTACTTC. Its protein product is CASSYSPGGESYEQYF.

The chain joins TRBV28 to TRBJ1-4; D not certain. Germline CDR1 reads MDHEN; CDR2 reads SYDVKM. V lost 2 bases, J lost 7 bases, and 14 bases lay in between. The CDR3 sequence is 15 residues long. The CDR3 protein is CASSLGGWDREKLFF. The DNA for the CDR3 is TGTGCCAGCAGTTTAGGCGGCTGGGATCGTGAAAAACTGTTTTTT.

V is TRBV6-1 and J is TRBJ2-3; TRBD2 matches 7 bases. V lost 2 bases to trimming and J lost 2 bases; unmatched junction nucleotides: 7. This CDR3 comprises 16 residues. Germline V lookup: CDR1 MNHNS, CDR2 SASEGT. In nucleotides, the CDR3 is TGTGCCAGCAGTGAATGGGCTAGCGGAACCACAGATACGCAGTATTTT. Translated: CASSEWASGTTDTQYF.

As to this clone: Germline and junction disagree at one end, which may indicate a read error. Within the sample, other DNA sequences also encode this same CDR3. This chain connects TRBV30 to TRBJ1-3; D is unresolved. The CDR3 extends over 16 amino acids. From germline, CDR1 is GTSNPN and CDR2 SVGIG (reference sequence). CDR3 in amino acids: CAWSIWASDSGNTIYF. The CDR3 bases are TGTGCCTGGAGTATATGGGCATCTGACTCTGGGAACACCATATATTTT. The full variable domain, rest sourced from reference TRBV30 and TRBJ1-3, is SQTIHQWPATLVQPVGSPLSLECTVEGTSNPNLYWYRQAAGRGLQLLFYSVGIGQISSEVPQNLSASRPQDRQFILSSKKLLLSDSGFYLCAWSIWASDSGNTIYFGEGSWLTVV.

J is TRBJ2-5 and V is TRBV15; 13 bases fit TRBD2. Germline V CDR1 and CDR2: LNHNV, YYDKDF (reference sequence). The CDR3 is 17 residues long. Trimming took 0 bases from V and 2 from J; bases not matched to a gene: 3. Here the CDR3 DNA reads TGTGCCACCAGCAGAGATCCGGGACTAGCGGGACAAGAGACCCAGTACTTC. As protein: CATSRDPGLAGQETQYF.

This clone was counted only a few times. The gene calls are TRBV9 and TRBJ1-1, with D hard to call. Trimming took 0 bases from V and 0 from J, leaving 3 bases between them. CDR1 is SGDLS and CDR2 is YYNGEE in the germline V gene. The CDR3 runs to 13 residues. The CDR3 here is CASSVVVNTEAFF. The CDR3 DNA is TGTGCCAGCAGCGTAGTAGTGAACACTGAAGCTTTCTTT.

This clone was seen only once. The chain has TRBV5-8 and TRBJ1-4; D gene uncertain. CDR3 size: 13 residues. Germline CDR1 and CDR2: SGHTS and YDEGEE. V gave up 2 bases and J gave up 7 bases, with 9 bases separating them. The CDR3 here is CASSFSSTEKLFF. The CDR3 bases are TGTGCCAGCAGCTTCTCTTCGACTGAAAAACTGTTTTTT.

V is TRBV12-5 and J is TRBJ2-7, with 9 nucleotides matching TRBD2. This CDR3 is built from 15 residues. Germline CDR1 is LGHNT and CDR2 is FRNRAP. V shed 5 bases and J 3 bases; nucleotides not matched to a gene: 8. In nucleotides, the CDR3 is TGTGCTAGTGGTATCAAGCGGGAGGAAGGCTACGAGCAGTACTTC. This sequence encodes CASGIKREEGYEQYF. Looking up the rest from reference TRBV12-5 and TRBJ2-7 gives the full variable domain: DARVTQTPRHKVTEMGQEVTMRCQPILGHNTVFWYRQTMMQGLELLAYFRNRAPLDDSGMPKDRFSAEMPDATLATLKIQPSEPRDSAVYFCASGIKREEGYEQYFGPGTRLTVT.

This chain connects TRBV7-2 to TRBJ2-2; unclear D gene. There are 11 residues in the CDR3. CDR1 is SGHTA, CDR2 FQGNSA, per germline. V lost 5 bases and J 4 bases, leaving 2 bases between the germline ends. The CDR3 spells CASSPTGELFF. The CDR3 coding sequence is TGTGCCAGCAGCCCCACCGGGGAGCTGTTTTTT.

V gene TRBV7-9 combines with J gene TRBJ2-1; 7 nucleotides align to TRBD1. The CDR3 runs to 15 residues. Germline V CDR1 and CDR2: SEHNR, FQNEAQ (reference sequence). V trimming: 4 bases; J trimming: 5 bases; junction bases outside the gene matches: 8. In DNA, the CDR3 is TGTGCCAGCAGCTCCAGGGGGACGTCCGACAATGAGCAGTTCTTC. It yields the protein CASSSRGTSDNEQFF.

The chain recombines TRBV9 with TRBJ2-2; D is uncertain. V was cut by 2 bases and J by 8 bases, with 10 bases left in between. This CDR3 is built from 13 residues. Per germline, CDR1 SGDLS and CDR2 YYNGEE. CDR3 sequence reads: CASSVLIFGELFF. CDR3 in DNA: TGTGCCAGCAGCGTTCTTATCTTTGGGGAGCTGTTTTTT. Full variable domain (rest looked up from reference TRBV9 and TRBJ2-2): DSGVTQTPKHLITATGQRVTLRCSPRSGDLSVYWYQQSLDQGLQFLIQYYNGEERAKGNILERFSAQQFPDLHSELNLSSLELGDSALYFCASSVLIFGELFFGEGSRLTVL.

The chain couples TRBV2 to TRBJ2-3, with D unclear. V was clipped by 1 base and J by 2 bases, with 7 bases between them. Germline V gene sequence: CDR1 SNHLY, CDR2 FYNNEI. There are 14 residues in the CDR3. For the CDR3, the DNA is TGTGCCAGCAGTGAAGGGGATTTCACAGATACGCAGTATTTT. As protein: CASSEGDFTDTQYF.